This is a list of T cell receptor beta chains from one sample in a study of siplizumab effects on memory and regulatory T cells. Assay: immunoSEQ multiplex PCR; the TCRdb copy retains only in-frame clones and omits some. The sample lists some 100,000 clones, roughly nine tenths occurring once. The material sequenced was Tregs sorted from blood. The receptors shown here come from a human donor in good health. Both conserved end residues are part of each CDR3. Each record gives: V gene, J gene, clone size, D gene, CDR3 protein, CDR3 DNA. D genes are given only for firm matches. Clone size is given for some rows only: seen once, a few or many times, or a class if the clone is expanded.

v_gene: TRBV28; j_gene: TRBJ2-5; abundance: -; d_gene: -; CDR3aa: CASSGIYWETQYF; CDR3nt: TGTGCCAGCAGTGGGATCTACTGGGAGACCCAGTACTTC
v_gene: TRBV27; j_gene: TRBJ1-5; abundance: -; d_gene: -; CDR3aa: CASGMQPQHF; CDR3nt: TGTGCCAGCGGGATGCAGCCCCAGCATTTT
v_gene: TRBV10-2; j_gene: TRBJ2-7; abundance: -; d_gene: TRBD2; CDR3aa: CASSVKMASGRSEQYF; CDR3nt: TGCGCCAGCAGTGTAAAGATGGCTAGCGGGAGAAGCGAGCAGTACTTC
v_gene: TRBV2; j_gene: TRBJ2-3; abundance: -; d_gene: -; CDR3aa: CASSHNRVDTQYF; CDR3nt: TGTGCCAGCAGCCATAACAGGGTAGATACGCAGTATTTT
v_gene: TRBV28; j_gene: TRBJ2-4; abundance: -; d_gene: TRBD2; CDR3aa: CASRLAGLYIQYF; CDR3nt: TGTGCCAGCAGGCTAGCGGGATTGTACATTCAGTACTTC
v_gene: TRBV11-2; j_gene: TRBJ1-3; abundance: -; d_gene: -; CDR3aa: CASSLVGNTIYF; CDR3nt: TGTGCCAGCAGCTTAGTTGGAAACACCATATATTTT
v_gene: TRBV5-1; j_gene: TRBJ2-3; abundance: -; d_gene: -; CDR3aa: CASSLDRTSTDTQYF; CDR3nt: TGCGCCAGCAGCTTGGACAGAACTAGCACAGATACGCAGTATTTT
v_gene: TRBV5-1; j_gene: TRBJ2-1; abundance: medium-sized; d_gene: -; CDR3aa: CASSFRTGIDPREFF; CDR3nt: TGCGCCAGCAGCTTCCGCACCGGCATCGACCCCCGTGAGTTCTTC
v_gene: TRBV10-2; j_gene: TRBJ2-2; abundance: -; d_gene: -; CDR3aa: CASRKGAITGELFF; CDR3nt: TGCGCCAGCAGGAAGGGCGCGATCACCGGGGAGCTGTTTTTT
v_gene: TRBV6-1; j_gene: TRBJ1-2; abundance: -; d_gene: -; CDR3aa: CASSESILGLGVYGYTF; CDR3nt: TGTGCCAGCAGTGAAAGTATTTTGGGGCTGGGGGTCTATGGCTACACCTTC
v_gene: TRBV7-9; j_gene: TRBJ1-2; abundance: -; d_gene: -; CDR3aa: CASSSTENYGYTF; CDR3nt: TGTGCCAGCAGCTCGACAGAGAACTATGGCTACACCTTC
v_gene: TRBV27; j_gene: TRBJ1-1; abundance: -; d_gene: -; CDR3aa: CASITLVLVSEAFF; CDR3nt: TGTGCCAGCATCACCCTCGTCCTCGTATCTGAAGCTTTCTTT
v_gene: TRBV7-2; j_gene: TRBJ2-1; abundance: -; d_gene: -; CDR3aa: CASSTGRNNEQFF; CDR3nt: TGTGCCAGCAGCACGGGACGAAACAATGAGCAGTTCTTC
v_gene: TRBV7-9; j_gene: TRBJ2-7; abundance: -; d_gene: TRBD2; CDR3aa: CASSPLGGSGSYEQYF; CDR3nt: TGTGCCAGCAGCCCGCTAGGGGGTAGCGGGAGTTACGAGCAGTACTTC
v_gene: TRBV29-1; j_gene: TRBJ2-2; abundance: -; d_gene: -; CDR3aa: CSGRDYTGELFF; CDR3nt: TGCAGCGGGAGGGACTACACCGGGGAGCTGTTTTTT
v_gene: TRBV7-9; j_gene: TRBJ2-1; abundance: few; d_gene: -; CDR3aa: CASSPNSHGREQFF; CDR3nt: TGTGCCAGCAGCCCGAATTCCCATGGCAGGGAGCAGTTCTTC
v_gene: TRBV27; j_gene: TRBJ2-7; abundance: once; d_gene: -; CDR3aa: CASSLSWGAYEQYF; CDR3nt: TGTGCCAGCAGTTTATCGTGGGGAGCCTACGAGCAGTACTTC
v_gene: TRBV19; j_gene: TRBJ1-3; abundance: -; d_gene: -; CDR3aa: CASSPGGHSGNTIYF; CDR3nt: TGTGCCAGCAGCCCCGGGGGCCACTCTGGAAACACCATATATTTT
v_gene: TRBV6-5; j_gene: TRBJ1-3; abundance: -; d_gene: -; CDR3aa: CASSPIIADTIYF; CDR3nt: TGTGCCAGCAGTCCCATCATAGCTGACACCATATATTTT
v_gene: TRBV7-3; j_gene: TRBJ2-1; abundance: -; d_gene: -; CDR3aa: CASSLSGTYNEQFF; CDR3nt: TGTGCCAGCAGCTTATCGGGGACTTACAATGAGCAGTTCTTC
v_gene: TRBV7-8; j_gene: TRBJ2-1; abundance: -; d_gene: TRBD2; CDR3aa: CASSLRSLAVGNEQFF; CDR3nt: TGTGCCAGCAGCTTACGTTCTCTAGCGGTGGGCAATGAGCAGTTCTTC
v_gene: TRBV4-1; j_gene: TRBJ2-7; abundance: -; d_gene: -; CDR3aa: CASSQVLGSYTYEQYF; CDR3nt: TGCGCCAGCAGCCAAGTCCTCGGCTCATACACCTACGAGCAGTACTTC
v_gene: TRBV2; j_gene: TRBJ2-3; abundance: -; d_gene: -; CDR3aa: CASRELGQITDTQYF; CDR3nt: TGTGCCAGCAGGGAATTAGGACAGATCACAGATACGCAGTATTTT
v_gene: TRBV10-3; j_gene: TRBJ2-5; abundance: -; d_gene: TRBD1; CDR3aa: CAIRGQGSSLETQYF; CDR3nt: TGTGCCATCAGGGGACAGGGATCTTCTCTCGAGACCCAGTACTTC
v_gene: TRBV5-1; j_gene: TRBJ2-5; abundance: -; d_gene: TRBD1; CDR3aa: CASGQEPQETQYF; CDR3nt: TGCGCCAGCGGACAGGAGCCTCAAGAGACCCAGTACTTC
v_gene: TRBV27; j_gene: TRBJ1-2; abundance: -; d_gene: -; CDR3aa: CASSLTRHYGYTF; CDR3nt: TGTGCCAGCAGTTTAACCCGACACTATGGCTACACCTTC
v_gene: TRBV19; j_gene: TRBJ1-1; abundance: -; d_gene: -; CDR3aa: CASSIGVSYTEAFF; CDR3nt: TGTGCCAGTAGTATAGGGGTCAGCTACACTGAAGCTTTCTTT
v_gene: TRBV5-1; j_gene: TRBJ2-2; abundance: -; d_gene: -; CDR3aa: CASRDGKSNTGELFF; CDR3nt: TGCGCCAGCAGGGACGGAAAGTCGAACACCGGGGAGCTGTTTTTT
v_gene: TRBV10-3; j_gene: TRBJ2-2; abundance: -; d_gene: -; CDR3aa: CAIWGGSNTGELFF; CDR3nt: TGTGCCATCTGGGGTGGAAGCAACACCGGGGAGCTGTTTTTT
v_gene: TRBV7-9; j_gene: TRBJ2-2; abundance: -; d_gene: -; CDR3aa: CASSRTDHTGELFF; CDR3nt: TGTGCCAGCAGCCGGACGGACCACACCGGGGAGCTGTTTTTT
v_gene: TRBV7-9; j_gene: TRBJ2-5; abundance: -; d_gene: -; CDR3aa: CASSFLGAQETQYF; CDR3nt: TGTGCCAGCAGCTTCTTGGGGGCCCAAGAGACCCAGTACTTC
v_gene: TRBV18; j_gene: TRBJ2-7; abundance: -; d_gene: -; CDR3aa: CASSQQGFSYEQYF; CDR3nt: TGTGCCAGCTCTCAACAGGGATTCTCCTACGAGCAGTACTTC